These T cell receptor beta chains were read from a single sample in a study of T cell responses to AZD1222 COVID-19 vaccine. Measured with immunoSEQ multiplex PCR; TCRdb has only the in-frame clones, and not every one. This repertoire shows approximately 110,000 clones, about 90% found once; its top ten account for 3.5% to 5%. Sequencing was performed on peripheral blood, taken on day 0 of AZD1222 vaccination. Every receptor here comes from an adult in good health. Both conserved end residues are part of each CDR3. Fields, in order: clone size, D gene, V gene, J gene, CDR3 length, CDR3 protein, CDR3 DNA. A D gene is named only where the DNA matches it firmly. Clone size is stated in some rows and not others, as once, few, many or a class when expanded.

NA,TRBD1,TRBV10-3,TRBJ2-7,14,CAISESQGAGEQYF,TGTGCCATCAGTGAGTCACAGGGGGCGGGGGAGCAGTACTTC
NA,NA,TRBV19,TRBJ2-2,16,CASRGLGSGNTGELFF,TGTGCCAGTAGGGGTCTGGGTAGCGGGAACACCGGGGAGCTGTTTTTT
once,NA,TRBV5-6,TRBJ2-7,14,CASSLRDTSYEQYF,TGTGCCAGCAGCTTGAGGGACACTTCCTACGAGCAGTACTTC
NA,NA,TRBV28,TRBJ1-1,14,CASSMASTNTEAFF,TGTGCCAGCAGTATGGCCTCCACGAACACTGAAGCTTTCTTT
once,NA,TRBV24-1,TRBJ2-3,14,CATSEAGTTDTQYF,TGTGCCACCAGTGAGGCAGGGACGACAGATACGCAGTATTTT
NA,TRBD1,TRBV6-5,TRBJ1-4,14,CASSYTGEKEKLFF,TGTGCCAGCAGTTACACAGGGGAGAAGGAAAAACTGTTTTTT
NA,TRBD1,TRBV29-1,TRBJ2-3,14,CSVERTGIDDTQYF,TGCAGCGTTGAAAGGACAGGAATCGATGATACGCAGTATTTT
NA,NA,TRBV10-3,TRBJ1-3,14,CAISDSAVGNTIYF,TGTGCCATCAGTGATTCTGCCGTTGGAAACACCATATATTTT
NA,TRBD1,TRBV7-9,TRBJ2-7,17,CASSLWGSGQGSYEQYF,TGTGCCAGCAGCTTATGGGGGAGTGGACAGGGATCCTACGAGCAGTACTTC
NA,NA,TRBV10-3,TRBJ2-7,15,CAISEGEAGTYEQYF,TGTGCCATCAGTGAGGGAGAAGCGGGTACCTACGAGCAGTACTTC
NA,NA,TRBV7-9,TRBJ2-1,15,CASSSRAVLGNEQFF,TGTGCCAGCAGCTCGAGGGCGGTTTTGGGAAATGAGCAGTTCTTC
NA,NA,TRBV19,TRBJ2-5,13,CASSPGLLETQYF,TGTGCCAGTAGTCCCGGACTCTTAGAGACCCAGTACTTC
NA,TRBD1,TRBV27,TRBJ1-2,15,CASSLHTGENYGYTF,TGTGCCAGCAGTCTACACACAGGGGAGAACTATGGCTACACCTTC
NA,NA,TRBV7-3,TRBJ2-2,16,CASSLNQGSNTGELFF,TGTGCCAGCAGCTTAAATCAGGGTTCGAACACCGGGGAGCTGTTTTTT
few,NA,TRBV5-8,TRBJ1-6,15,CASSLVWDRRSPLHF,TGTGCCAGCAGCTTGGTTTGGGATAGGCGGTCACCCCTCCACTTT
once,NA,TRBV10-3,TRBJ1-6,14,CAIRGQLLGSPLHF,TGTGCCATCAGAGGACAGCTTTTGGGCTCACCCCTCCACTTT
NA,TRBD1,TRBV11-2,TRBJ1-3,14,CASQTTGSGNTIYF,TGTGCCAGCCAGACGACAGGGTCTGGAAACACCATATATTTT
NA,NA,TRBV24-1,TRBJ1-5,18,CATSEGTRAGERNQPQHF,TGTGCCACCAGTGAGGGGACCCGAGCCGGGGAGAGGAATCAGCCCCAGCATTTT
NA,NA,TRBV7-8,TRBJ1-2,14,CASSSWGLGNGYTF,TGTGCCAGCAGCTCCTGGGGCCTTGGGAATGGCTACACCTTC
NA,NA,TRBV28,TRBJ2-7,11,CASHGGYEQYF,TGTGCCAGCCATGGGGGTTACGAGCAGTACTTC
NA,TRBD1,TRBV5-1,TRBJ2-1,18,CASSAGSGTGVSYNEQFF,TGCGCCAGCAGCGCCGGGAGTGGGACAGGCGTTTCCTACAATGAGCAGTTCTTC
NA,NA,TRBV4-3,TRBJ1-1,16,CASSQDLEAGNTEAFF,TGCGCCAGCAGCCAAGATCTGGAGGCAGGGAACACTGAAGCTTTCTTT
NA,NA,TRBV7-8,TRBJ2-1,16,CASSVTGGRGYNEQFF,TGTGCCAGCAGCGTAACGGGGGGCCGGGGTTACAATGAGCAGTTCTTC
NA,NA,TRBV10-1,TRBJ2-5,18,CASSESAGRAGEKETQYF,TGCGCCAGCAGTGAGTCGGCCGGAAGGGCAGGGGAAAAAGAGACCCAGTACTTC
NA,NA,TRBV6-5,TRBJ2-1,13,CASSYSGYNEQFF,TGTGCCAGCAGTTACTCGGGGTACAATGAGCAGTTCTTC
NA,TRBD1,TRBV28,TRBJ1-4,15,CASNAGTGAYEKLFF,TGTGCCAGCAACGCCGGGACAGGGGCGTATGAAAAACTGTTTTTT
NA,NA,TRBV11-2,TRBJ2-3,12,CASSFHGTLQYF,TGTGCCAGCAGCTTCCATGGAACTTTGCAGTATTTT
NA,NA,TRBV18,TRBJ2-2,14,CASSLNRVTGELFF,TGTGCCAGCTCACTAAACAGGGTCACCGGGGAGCTGTTTTTT
NA,NA,TRBV6-1,TRBJ1-5,15,CASSEVAGFNQPQHF,TGTGCCAGCAGTGAAGTTGCAGGGTTCAATCAGCCCCAGCATTTT
NA,TRBD1,TRBV7-9,TRBJ1-5,16,CASSSADRGGHQPQHF,TGTGCCAGCAGCTCGGCTGACAGGGGAGGCCATCAGCCCCAGCATTTT
once,TRBD1,TRBV5-6,TRBJ2-1,13,CASSSGQGDEQFF,TGTGCCAGCAGCTCTGGACAGGGCGATGAGCAGTTCTTC
NA,NA,TRBV29-1,TRBJ1-3,15,CSVGYKAASGNTIYF,TGCAGCGTGGGGTACAAGGCAGCCTCTGGAAACACCATATATTTT
NA,NA,TRBV6-2/TRBV6-3,TRBJ1-2,13,CASSYEGPYGYTF,TGTGCCAGCAGTTACGAGGGGCCCTATGGCTACACCTTC
once,TRBD2,TRBV30,TRBJ2-3,13,CARGGRNTDTQYF,TGTGCCCGGGGCGGGAGAAACACAGATACGCAGTATTTT
NA,NA,TRBV6-2/TRBV6-3,TRBJ1-1,14,CASSPLGSYTEAFF,TGTGCCAGCAGTCCCCTTGGGTCGTACACTGAAGCTTTCTTT
NA,NA,TRBV4-3,TRBJ2-2,16,CASSQESYPNTGELFF,TGCGCCAGCAGCCAAGAAAGCTACCCGAACACCGGGGAGCTGTTTTTT
few,NA,TRBV14,TRBJ2-7,14,CASSIRTESYEQYF,TGTGCCAGCAGTATCAGGACTGAGTCCTACGAGCAGTACTTC
NA,NA,TRBV6-1,TRBJ1-1,11,CASSELAEAFF,TGTGCCAGCAGTGAACTCGCTGAAGCTTTCTTT
NA,NA,TRBV7-2,TRBJ1-5,12,CASSLDQGPQHF,TGTGCCAGCAGCTTAGATCAGGGACCCCAGCATTTT
NA,NA,TRBV5-5,TRBJ1-2,13,CASSPEPGYGYTF,TGTGCCAGCAGCCCCGAACCAGGGTATGGCTACACCTTC
NA,NA,TRBV4-1,TRBJ2-5,13,CASSQVGLKTQYF,TGCGCCAGCAGCCAAGTGGGGCTTAAGACCCAGTACTTC
NA,NA,TRBV30,TRBJ2-2,11,CAWADPGELFF,TGTGCCTGGGCGGATCCCGGGGAGCTGTTTTTT
NA,TRBD1,TRBV29-1,TRBJ1-4,12,CSVDRGGEKLFF,TGCAGCGTTGACAGGGGGGGTGAAAAACTGTTTTTT
NA,NA,TRBV10-3,TRBJ1-3,15,CAISSQGRGGNTIYF,TGTGCCATCAGTTCCCAGGGGAGAGGAGGAAACACCATATATTTT
NA,NA,TRBV7-3,TRBJ2-3,14,CASSLTGSTDTQYF,TGTGCCAGCAGCTTAACGGGGAGCACAGATACGCAGTATTTT
NA,NA,TRBV28,TRBJ1-5,15,CASSLEGVRNQPQHF,TGTGCCAGCAGTTTGGAGGGGGTGCGCAATCAGCCCCAGCATTTT
NA,TRBD1,TRBV12-3/TRBV12-4,TRBJ2-1,13,CASTRDRAHEQFF,TGTGCCAGCACCCGGGACAGGGCGCACGAGCAGTTCTTC
once,TRBD1,TRBV19,TRBJ2-2,19,CASSSLPLTGDRNTGELFF,TGTGCCAGTAGTTCCCTCCCCCTGACAGGGGATCGGAACACCGGGGAGCTGTTTTTT
NA,NA,TRBV7-3,TRBJ2-2,11,CASGGTGELFF,TGTGCCAGCGGAGGCACCGGGGAGCTGTTTTTT
NA,NA,TRBV10-1,TRBJ2-3,14,CASRGAASTDTQYF,TGCGCCAGTCGAGGGGCGGCTAGCACAGATACGCAGTATTTT
few,NA,TRBV2,TRBJ1-5,15,CASSVAQYSNQPQHF,TGTGCCAGCAGTGTTGCGCAATATAGCAATCAGCCCCAGCATTTT
NA,TRBD1,TRBV7-9,TRBJ1-3,15,CASSERTGGLDTIYF,TGTGCCAGCAGCGAACGGACAGGGGGCTTAGACACCATATATTTT
NA,NA,TRBV5-1,TRBJ1-5,15,CASSLAAGGNQPQHF,TGCGCCAGCAGCTTGGCGGCAGGAGGCAATCAGCCCCAGCATTTT
NA,NA,TRBV5-1,TRBJ2-5,13,CASSPTGQETQYF,TGCGCCAGCAGCCCAACGGGGCAAGAGACCCAGTACTTC